This paragraph covers one TCR beta chain sequence. Using immunoSEQ multiplex PCR, the repertoire was profiled, and TCRdb retains in-frame clones only, with some absent. The table lists some 13,000 clones, around nine tenths of them singletons, with roughly half in the top ten. V was pared by 5 bases and J by 5 bases, with 19 bases between. The CDR3 sequence is 15 residues long. The germline gives CDR1 SGHNT, CDR2 YENEEA. This entry belongs to a study of blood T cell repertoires in COVID-19. As for the study in general: Spain, Italy and the United States supplied samples that represented acute and convalescent COVID-19.

The chain combines TRBV11-3 with TRBJ2-7; possible D gene TRBD2, 7 bases. Sequencing was performed on peripheral blood. This TCR was sampled from a man aged 80 or over with acute or convalescent COVID-19. The CDR3 DNA sequence: TGTGCCAGCAGCACCCCCCGGGGGGCTGGCAACGAGCAGTACTTC. It encodes CASSTPRGAGNEQYF.